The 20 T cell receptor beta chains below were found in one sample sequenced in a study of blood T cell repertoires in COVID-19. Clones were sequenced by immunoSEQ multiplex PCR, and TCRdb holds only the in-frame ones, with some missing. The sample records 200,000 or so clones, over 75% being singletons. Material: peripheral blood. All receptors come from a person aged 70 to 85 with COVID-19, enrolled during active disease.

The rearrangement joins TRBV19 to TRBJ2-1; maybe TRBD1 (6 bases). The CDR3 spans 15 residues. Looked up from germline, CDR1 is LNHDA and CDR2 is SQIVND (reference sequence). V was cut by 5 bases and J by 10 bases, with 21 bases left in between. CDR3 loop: CASSFLRALRGEQFF. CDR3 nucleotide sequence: TGTGCCAGTAGTTTCCTTCGGGCCCTGAGGGGGGAGCAGTTCTTC.

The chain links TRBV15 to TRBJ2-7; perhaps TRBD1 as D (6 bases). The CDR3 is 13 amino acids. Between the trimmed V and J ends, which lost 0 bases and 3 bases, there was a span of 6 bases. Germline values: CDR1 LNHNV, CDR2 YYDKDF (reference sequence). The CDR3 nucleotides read TGTGCCACCAGCAGAGAGGACAGCTACGAGCAGTACTTC. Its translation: CATSREDSYEQYF.

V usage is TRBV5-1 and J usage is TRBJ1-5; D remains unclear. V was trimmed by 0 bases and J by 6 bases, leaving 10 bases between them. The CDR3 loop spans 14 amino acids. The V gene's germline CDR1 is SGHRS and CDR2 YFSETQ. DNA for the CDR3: TGCGCCAGCAGCTTGGAAGGAGGAGGTCAGCCCCAGCATTTT. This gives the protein CASSLEGGGQPQHF.

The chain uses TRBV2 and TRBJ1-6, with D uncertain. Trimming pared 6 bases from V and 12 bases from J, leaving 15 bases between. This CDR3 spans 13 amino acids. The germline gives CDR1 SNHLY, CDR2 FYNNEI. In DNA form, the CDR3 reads TGTGCCAGCAGAGCGGTGGCAGAGGGACCCCTCCACTTT. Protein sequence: CASRAVAEGPLHF.

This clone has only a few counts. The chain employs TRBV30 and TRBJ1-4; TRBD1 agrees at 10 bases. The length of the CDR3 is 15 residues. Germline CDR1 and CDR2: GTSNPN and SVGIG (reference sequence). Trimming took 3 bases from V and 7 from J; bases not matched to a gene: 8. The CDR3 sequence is CAWSPGQGYGEKLFF. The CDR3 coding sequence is TGTGCCTGGAGCCCGGGACAGGGGTATGGTGAAAAACTGTTTTTT.

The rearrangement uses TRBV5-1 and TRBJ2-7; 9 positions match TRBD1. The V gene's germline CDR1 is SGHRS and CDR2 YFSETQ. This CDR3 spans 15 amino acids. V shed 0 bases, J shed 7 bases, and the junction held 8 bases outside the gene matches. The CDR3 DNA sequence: TGCGCCAGCAGCTTGGCGGGACAGGGTTTGACTGAGCAGTACTTC. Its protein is CASSLAGQGLTEQYF.

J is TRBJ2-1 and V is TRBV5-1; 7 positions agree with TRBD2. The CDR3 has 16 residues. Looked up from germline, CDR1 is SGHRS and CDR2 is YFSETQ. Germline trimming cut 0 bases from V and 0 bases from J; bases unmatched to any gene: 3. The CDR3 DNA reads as TGCGCCAGCAGCTTGGAAGGGAGGGCCTCCTACAATGAGCAGTTCTTC. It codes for CASSLEGRASYNEQFF.

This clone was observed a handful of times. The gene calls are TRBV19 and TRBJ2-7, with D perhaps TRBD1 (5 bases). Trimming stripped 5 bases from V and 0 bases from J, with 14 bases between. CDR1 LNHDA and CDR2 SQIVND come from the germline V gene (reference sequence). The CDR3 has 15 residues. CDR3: CASSWGLAPSYEQYF. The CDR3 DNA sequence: TGTGCCAGTAGTTGGGGCTTGGCCCCCTCCTACGAGCAGTACTTC.

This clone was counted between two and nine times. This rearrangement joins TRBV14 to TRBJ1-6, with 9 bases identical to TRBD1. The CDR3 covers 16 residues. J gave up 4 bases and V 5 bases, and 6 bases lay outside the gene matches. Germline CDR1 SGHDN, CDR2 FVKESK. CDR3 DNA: TGTGCCAGCAGCTTCGGACAGGGGAGTTATAATTCACCCCTCCACTTT. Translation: CASSFGQGSYNSPLHF.

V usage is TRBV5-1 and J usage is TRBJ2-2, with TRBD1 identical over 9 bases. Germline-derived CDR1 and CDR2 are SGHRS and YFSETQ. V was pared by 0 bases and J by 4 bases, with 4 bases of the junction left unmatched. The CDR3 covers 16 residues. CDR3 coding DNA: TGCGCCAGCAGCTTGGGGCTGACAGGGGGCACCGGGGAGCTGTTTTTT. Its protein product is CASSLGLTGGTGELFF.

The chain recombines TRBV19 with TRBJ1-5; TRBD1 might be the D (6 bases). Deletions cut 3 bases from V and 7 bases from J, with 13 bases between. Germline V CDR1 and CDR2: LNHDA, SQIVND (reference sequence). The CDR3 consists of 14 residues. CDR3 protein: CASSIRGFGQPQHF. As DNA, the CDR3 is TGTGCCAGTAGTATCAGGGGTTTCGGCCAGCCCCAGCATTTT.

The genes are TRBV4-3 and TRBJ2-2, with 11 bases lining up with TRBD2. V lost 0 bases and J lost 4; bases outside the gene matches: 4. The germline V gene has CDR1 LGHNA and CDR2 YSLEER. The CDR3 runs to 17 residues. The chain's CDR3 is CASSQDPSGGSTGELFF. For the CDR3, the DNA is TGCGCCAGCAGCCAAGATCCTAGCGGGGGGTCCACCGGGGAGCTGTTTTTT.

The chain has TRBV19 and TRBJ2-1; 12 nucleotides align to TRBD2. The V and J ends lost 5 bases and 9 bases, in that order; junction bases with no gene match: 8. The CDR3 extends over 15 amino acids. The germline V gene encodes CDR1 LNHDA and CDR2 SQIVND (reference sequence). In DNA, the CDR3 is TGTGCCAGTAGTCCACCTAGCGGGAGGGCCCCTGAGCAGTTCTTC. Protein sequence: CASSPPSGRAPEQFF.

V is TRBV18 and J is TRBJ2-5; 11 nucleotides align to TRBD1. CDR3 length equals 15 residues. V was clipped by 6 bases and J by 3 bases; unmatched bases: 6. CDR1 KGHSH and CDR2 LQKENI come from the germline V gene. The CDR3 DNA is TGTGCCAGCTCGCCGTCGGGACAGGGGGAAGAGACCCAGTACTTC. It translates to CASSPSGQGEETQYF. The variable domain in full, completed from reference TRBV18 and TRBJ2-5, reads NAGVMQNPRHLVRRRGQEARLRCSPMKGHSHVYWYRQLPEEGLKFMVYLQKENIIDESGMPKERFSAEFPKEGPSILRIQQVVRGDSAAYFCASSPSGQGEETQYFGPGTRLLVL.

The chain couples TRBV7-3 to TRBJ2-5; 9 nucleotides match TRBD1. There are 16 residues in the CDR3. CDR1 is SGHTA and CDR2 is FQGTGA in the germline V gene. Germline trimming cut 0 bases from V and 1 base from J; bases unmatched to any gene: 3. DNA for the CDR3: TGTGCCAGCAGCTTAACGGACAGGGGATCCCAAGAGACCCAGTACTTC. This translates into CASSLTDRGSQETQYF.

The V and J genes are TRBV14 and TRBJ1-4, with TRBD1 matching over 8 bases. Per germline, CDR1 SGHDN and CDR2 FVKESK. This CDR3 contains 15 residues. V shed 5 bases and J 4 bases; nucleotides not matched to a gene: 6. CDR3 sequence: CASSSNGQGNEKLFF. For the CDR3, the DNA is TGTGCCAGCAGCTCCAACGGACAGGGTAATGAAAAACTGTTTTTT.

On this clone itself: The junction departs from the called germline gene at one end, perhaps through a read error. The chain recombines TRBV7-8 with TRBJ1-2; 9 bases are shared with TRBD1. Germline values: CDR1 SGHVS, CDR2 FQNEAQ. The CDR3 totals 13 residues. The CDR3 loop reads CASSLSGTGNANF. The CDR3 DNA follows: TGTGCCAGCAGCCTCTCCGGGACAGGGAATGCGAACTTC.

The CDR3 loop reads CASAGQGDPGYTF. The CDR3 DNA sequence: TGTGCCAGCGCGGGACAGGGGGACCCGGGCTACACCTTC. J is TRBJ1-2 and V is TRBV21-1; TRBD1 is taken as the D call from the table, unchecked against the DNA. TRBV21-1 is a recognized pseudogene. CDR3 length: 13 residues.

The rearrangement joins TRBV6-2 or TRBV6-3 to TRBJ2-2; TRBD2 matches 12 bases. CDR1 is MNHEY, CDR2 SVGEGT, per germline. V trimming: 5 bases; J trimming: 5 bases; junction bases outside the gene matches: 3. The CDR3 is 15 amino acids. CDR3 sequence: CASSRTSGKTGELFF. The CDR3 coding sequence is TGTGCCAGCAGTAGGACTAGCGGGAAGACCGGGGAGCTGTTTTTT.

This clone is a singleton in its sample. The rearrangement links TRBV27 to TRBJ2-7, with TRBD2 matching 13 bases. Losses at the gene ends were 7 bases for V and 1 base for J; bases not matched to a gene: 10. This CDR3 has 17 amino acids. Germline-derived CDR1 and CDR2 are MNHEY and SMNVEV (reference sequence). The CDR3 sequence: CASTPKGLAGSSYEQYF. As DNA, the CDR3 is TGTGCCAGCACCCCCAAGGGACTAGCGGGATCTTCCTACGAGCAGTACTTC.